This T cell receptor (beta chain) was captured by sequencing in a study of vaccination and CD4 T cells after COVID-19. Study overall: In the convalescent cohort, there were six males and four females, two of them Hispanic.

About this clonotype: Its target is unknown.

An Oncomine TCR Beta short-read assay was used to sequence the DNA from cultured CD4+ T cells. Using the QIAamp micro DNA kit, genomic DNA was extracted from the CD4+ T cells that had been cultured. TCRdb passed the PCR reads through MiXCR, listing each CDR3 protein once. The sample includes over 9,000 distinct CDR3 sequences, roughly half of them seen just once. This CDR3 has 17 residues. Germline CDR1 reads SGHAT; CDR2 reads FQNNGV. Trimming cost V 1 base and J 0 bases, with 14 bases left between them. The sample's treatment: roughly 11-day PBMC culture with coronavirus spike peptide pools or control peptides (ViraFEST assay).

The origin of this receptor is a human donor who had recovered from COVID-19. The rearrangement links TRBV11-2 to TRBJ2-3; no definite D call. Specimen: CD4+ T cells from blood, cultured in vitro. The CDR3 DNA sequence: TGTGCCAGCAGCTTAGGGGCGGTACCCGCTAGCACAGATACGCAGTATTTT. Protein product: CASSLGAVPASTDTQYF. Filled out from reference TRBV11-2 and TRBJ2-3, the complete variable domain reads EAGVAQSPRYKIIEKRQSVAFWCNPISGHATLYWYQQILGQGPKLLIQFQNNGVVDDSQLPKDRFSAERLKGVDSTLKIQPAKLEDSAVYLCASSLGAVPASTDTQYFGPGTRLTVL.